This TCR beta chain was sequenced during a study of cytotoxic CD8 clonotypes in ibrutinib-treated CLL. Notes on this clone: Its antigen is unidentified.

Using immunoSEQ multiplex PCR, the repertoire was profiled, and TCRdb retains in-frame clones only, with some absent. The repertoire holds about 140,000 clones, with 85% to 95% as singletons. Overall study results and limits: Before falling back toward baseline at progression, clonality had risen at the time of ibrutinib response.

Per germline, CDR1 SQVTM and CDR2 ANQGSEA. V lost 7 bases and J lost 4, with 19 bases in between. The length of the CDR3 is 14 residues. Sequenced material: PBMCs, taken after 12 months of ibrutinib treatment. The chain is built from TRBV29-1 and TRBJ2-5; the D is unclear. The sequence derives from a human donor with chronic lymphocytic leukemia. Written as DNA, the CDR3 is TGCAGCGCCTCCCTTGGACCGGTACCAGAGACCCAGTACTTC. It yields the protein CSASLGPVPETQYF.